This TCR beta chain was identified during a study of early T cells in non-severe SARS-CoV-2 infection. Whole-study context: Chains were unpaired, as sequencing was done on bulk RNA from unsorted whole blood. Findings of the study overall: Matches to VDJdb favored anti-spike CD8 responses and missed private and CD4 specificities.

The CDR3 totals 14 residues. Germline CDR1 LNHDA, CDR2 SQIVND (reference sequence). The V gene end was trimmed by 6 bases and the J gene end by 3 bases; junction bases not matched to a gene: 1. The protocol attached unique molecular identifiers to individual cDNA molecules. TCRdb passed the 5' RACE reads through MiXCR, listing each CDR3 protein once. The table has fewer than 85,000 distinct CDR3 sequences, roughly 13% seen once. This clonotype was seen many times. Its specificity is unknown. This clonotype was sampled from an adult who was a healthcare worker with PCR-confirmed SARS-CoV-2 infection or an uninfected control (not recorded which). The rearrangement links TRBV19 to TRBJ2-2, with TRBD2 matching over 10 bases. Sequenced input: whole blood. CDR3 loop: CASRTSGDTGELFF. The CDR3, as DNA: TGTGCCAGTAGAACTAGCGGGGACACCGGGGAGCTGTTTTTT.